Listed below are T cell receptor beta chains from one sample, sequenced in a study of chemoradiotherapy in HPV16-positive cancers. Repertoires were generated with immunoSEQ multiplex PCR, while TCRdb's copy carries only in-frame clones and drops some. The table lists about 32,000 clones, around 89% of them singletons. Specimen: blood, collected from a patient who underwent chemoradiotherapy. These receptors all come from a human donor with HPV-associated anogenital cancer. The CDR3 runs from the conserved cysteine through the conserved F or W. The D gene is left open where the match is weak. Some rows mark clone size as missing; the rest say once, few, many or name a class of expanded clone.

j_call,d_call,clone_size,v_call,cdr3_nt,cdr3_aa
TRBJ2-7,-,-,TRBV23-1,TGCGCCACCCCAGGGACCTACGAGCAGTACTTC,CATPGTYEQYF
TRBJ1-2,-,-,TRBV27,TGTGCCAGCAGTGCCCAGGGCCAGGGCTATGGCTACACCTTC,CASSAQGQGYGYTF
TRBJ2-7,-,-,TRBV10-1,TGCGCCAGCAGTGAGTCAGTGGGCCCTAAAGGCTACGAGCAGTACTTC,CASSESVGPKGYEQYF
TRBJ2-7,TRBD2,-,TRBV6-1,TGTGCCAGCAGTGAAGAAGCGGGGGGGTCCTACGAGCAGTACTTC,CASSEEAGGSYEQYF
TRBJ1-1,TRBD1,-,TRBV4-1,TGCGCCAGCAGCCTTCGACAGGGCCAGCGGTCCACTGAAGCTTTCTTT,CASSLRQGQRSTEAFF
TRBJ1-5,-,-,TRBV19,TGTGCCTCCGTAGCGGGTCAGGGAAATCAGCCCCAGCATTTT,CASVAGQGNQPQHF
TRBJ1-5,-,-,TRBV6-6,TGTGCCAGCAGACCGTATAGCAATCAGCCCCAGCATTTT,CASRPYSNQPQHF
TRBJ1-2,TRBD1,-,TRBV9,TGTGCCAGCAGCTCCACAAAGGGGACAGGGGCGGACTATGGCTACACCTTC,CASSSTKGTGADYGYTF
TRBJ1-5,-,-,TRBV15,TGTGCCACCAGCAGAGATCGGGGGGTAGGGCAGCCCCAGCATTTT,CATSRDRGVGQPQHF
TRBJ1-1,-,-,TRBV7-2,TGTGCCAGCAGCCTCGACCTCATGAACACTGAAGCTTTCTTT,CASSLDLMNTEAFF
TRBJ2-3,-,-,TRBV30,TGTGCCTGGAGTCGGCGGAGGGATACGCAGTATTTT,CAWSRRRDTQYF
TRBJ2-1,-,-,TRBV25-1,TGTGCCAGCAGTACAGTATACAATGAGCAGTTCTTC,CASSTVYNEQFF
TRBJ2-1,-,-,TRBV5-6,TGTGCCAGCAGCTTGGGGACACGGGGGAATGAGCAGTTCTTC,CASSLGTRGNEQFF
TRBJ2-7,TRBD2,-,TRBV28,TGTGCCTCCATTGGGGCGGGAGGTGGGTACGAGCAGTACTTC,CASIGAGGGYEQYF
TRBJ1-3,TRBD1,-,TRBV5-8,TGTGCCAGCAGCCGCGGGACAGCTGCTGGAAACACCATATATTTT,CASSRGTAAGNTIYF
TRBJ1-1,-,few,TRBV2,TGTGCCAGTACCATAAAAACGAACACTGAAGCTTTCTTT,CASTIKTNTEAFF
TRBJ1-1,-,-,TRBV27,TGTGCCAGCAGTATCCAACAGGGTAGTCCTGCTGAAGCTTTCTTT,CASSIQQGSPAEAFF
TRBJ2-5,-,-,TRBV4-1,TGCGCCAGCAGCCACCACGGGCGGGTCCCGGAGACCCAGTACTTC,CASSHHGRVPETQYF
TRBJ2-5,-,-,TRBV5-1,TGCGCCAGCAGCTTGTCAGGGTTGGGAGAGACCCAGTACTTC,CASSLSGLGETQYF
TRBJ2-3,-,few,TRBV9,TGTGCCAGCAGCGTAGCCCAAGGCCTAGATATTGCAGATACGCAGTATTTT,CASSVAQGLDIADTQYF
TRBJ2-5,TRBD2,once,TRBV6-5,TGTGCCAGCAGTTACTGGCTAGCGGGGGGCGAGGGGACCCAGTACTTC,CASSYWLAGGEGTQYF
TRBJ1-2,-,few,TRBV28,TGTGCCAGCTTTGGGGGCACATACTATGGCTACACCTTC,CASFGGTYYGYTF
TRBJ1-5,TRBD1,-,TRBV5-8,TGTGCCAGCAGCCCGGACAGGGGTCATCAGCCCCAGCATTTT,CASSPDRGHQPQHF
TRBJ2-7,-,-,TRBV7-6,TGTGCCAGCAGCTTAGGTGGGACTGCGAGTGTCGAGCAGTACTTC,CASSLGGTASVEQYF
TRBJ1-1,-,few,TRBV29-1,TGCAGCGTTGAAAATGGGGGACGTTTCTTT,CSVENGGRFF
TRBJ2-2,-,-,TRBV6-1,TGTGCCAGCAGTGAAGCGCTGAGGAACACCGGGGAGCTGTTTTTT,CASSEALRNTGELFF
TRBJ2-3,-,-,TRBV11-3,TGTGCCAGCAGCTCCGGGCCCACAGATACGCAGTATTTT,CASSSGPTDTQYF
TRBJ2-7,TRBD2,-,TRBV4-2,TGTGCCAGCAGCCAAGTTCCTACTAGCGGTTCCTACGAGCAGTACTTC,CASSQVPTSGSYEQYF
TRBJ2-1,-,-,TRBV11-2,TGTGCCAGCAGCCCGCGTTTGGGGCCCTACAATGAGCAGTTCTTC,CASSPRLGPYNEQFF
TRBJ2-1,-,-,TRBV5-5,TGTGCCAGCAGCTCCACAGGTACCTCCTACAATGAGCAGTTCTTC,CASSSTGTSYNEQFF
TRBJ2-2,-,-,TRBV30,TGTGCCTGGAGTCAAAACACCGGGGAGCTGTTTTTT,CAWSQNTGELFF
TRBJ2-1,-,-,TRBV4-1,TGCGCCAGCAGCCAAGATAACGGGGGGCTGTACAATGAGCAGTTCTTC,CASSQDNGGLYNEQFF
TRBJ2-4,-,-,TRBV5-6,TGTGCCAGCAGGCCCCTCGGGGCCAAAAACATTCAGTACTTC,CASRPLGAKNIQYF
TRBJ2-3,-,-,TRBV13,TGTGCCAGCAGCTTAGGGGCAACAGATACGCAGTATTTT,CASSLGATDTQYF
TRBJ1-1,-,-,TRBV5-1,TGCGCCAGCAGCTCACAATCCGTAAGCACTGAAGCTTTCTTT,CASSSQSVSTEAFF
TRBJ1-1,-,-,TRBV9,TGTGCCAGCAGCGTAGCAGCCCAGAACACTGAAGCTTTCTTT,CASSVAAQNTEAFF